Detailed here is one T cell receptor beta chain. Using immunoSEQ multiplex PCR, the repertoire was profiled, and TCRdb retains in-frame clones only, with some absent. This table holds about 150,000 clones, over 80% found once. This entry is derived from a study of blood T cell repertoires in COVID-19. The CDR3 consists of 13 residues. V lost 8 bases, J lost 2 bases, and 4 bases stayed unmatched. The germline CDR1 and CDR2 sequences are SNHLY and FYNNEI. This receptor was obtained from a woman in her sixties with acute or convalescent COVID-19. Sample: peripheral blood. V and J are TRBV2 and TRBJ2-7; the match to TRBD1 covers 9 bases. The DNA of the CDR3 is TGTGCCAGCGGAGGACAGGGGACCTACGAGCAGTACTTC. This gives the protein CASGGQGTYEQYF.